The sample holds a few counts of the clone carrying this T cell receptor beta chain. The CDR3 end shows no conserved phenylalanine or tryptophan, and so a read error is likely. The DNA is left out, because the CDR3 cannot be placed on it with certainty; the CDR3 is given as TCRdb lists it. Germline CDR1 DFQATT, CDR2 SNEGSKA (reference sequence). The CDR3 is 9 residues long, ends included. Through a sample-barcoded 5' primer and a J-beta primer mix, a second PCR was run for about 6 to 11 cycles. TCRdb fed the 5' RACE reads into MiXCR, producing one record per CDR3 protein. The sample has hundreds of thousands of distinct CDR3 sequences; about 21% are singletons. The data were taken from a study of blood T cells in healthy people across ages.

This chain connects TRBV20-1 to TRBJ2-1; the table calls TRBD2, which could not be checked here. This TCR derives from a man aged 70-80 years in good health. Sequencing was done on a sample of blood. The CDR3 here is CSATGLVHL.